These 4 T cell receptor beta chains were sequenced from one sample in a study of blood T cell repertoires in COVID-19. Some clones are missing from TCRdb's copy, which holds only in-frame ones; the method was immunoSEQ multiplex PCR. The repertoire holds under 200,000 clones, with roughly 80% as singletons. The specimen was peripheral blood. These receptors all come from a woman aged 40-49 years with acute or convalescent COVID-19.

The chain is built from TRBV7-9 and TRBJ1-3; weak D call: TRBD1 (6 bases). Between the trimmed V and J ends, which lost 6 bases and 0 bases, there was a span of 15 bases. The germline V gene encodes CDR1 SEHNR and CDR2 FQNEAQ (reference sequence). The CDR3 contains 16 residues. The CDR3 region has the DNA TGTGCCAGCAGTACCCTCGACAGGAGCTCTGGAAACACCATATATTTT. Translating gives CASSTLDRSSGNTIYF.

The chain uses TRBV28 and TRBJ1-6, with a weak D call TRBD1 (6 bases). V gave up 5 bases and J gave up 10 bases, with 18 bases separating them. The CDR3 runs 15 residues. Germline V gives CDR1 MDHEN, CDR2 SYDVKM. CDR3 loop: CASSQNTIQGSPLHF. The CDR3 nucleotides read TGTGCCAGCAGTCAAAACACAATACAGGGCTCACCCCTCCACTTT.

The gene calls are TRBV11-2 and TRBJ2-1; D is perhaps TRBD2 (6 bases). V was pared by 5 bases and J by 5 bases, with 16 bases between. Germline lookup yields CDR1 SGHAT and CDR2 FQNNGV. The CDR3 consists of 15 residues. In nucleotides, the CDR3 is TGTGCCAGCAGCCGACCACTAGCCATCGACAATGAGCAGTTCTTC. Its protein is CASSRPLAIDNEQFF.

This clone was found a few times. This chain joins TRBV6-4 and TRBJ2-1; D gene uncertain. The CDR3 loop spans 14 amino acids. V was shortened by 6 bases and J by 6 bases, with 15 bases between the two germline ends. In germline, CDR1 is MRHNA, CDR2 SNTAGT. CDR3 sequence reads: CASSPDPTGNEQFF. DNA of the CDR3: TGTGCCAGCAGCCCTGACCCTACGGGCAATGAGCAGTTCTTC.